This T cell receptor (beta chain) was sequenced for a study of OX40 agonist ivuxolimab in advanced cancers. Across the study: People in dose escalation had one of these cancers: hepatocellular carcinoma, melanoma, renal cell or head and neck cancer. Patients were 65% to 85% male with ages about 23 to 90, mean 60. Three patients responded partially, comprising one with hepatocellular carcinoma and two with cutaneous melanoma.

Only in-frame clones appear in the TCRdb table, and some are missing; sequencing was by immunoSEQ multiplex PCR. In the table there are about 45,000 clones, approximately 88% of which are singletons. General study findings and limits: Certain nonresponders additionally had low normalized T-cell clonal expansion.

Points on this clone: What it recognizes is unknown.

The source material was CD4+ or CD8+ T cells sorted from blood, sampled in a trial of the OX40 agonist ivuxolimab. The sequence derives from an adult with an advanced solid tumor such as melanoma, head and neck, liver or kidney cancer.

The CDR3 bases are TGTGCCAGCAGCGCCCGCCGAGGGGCCGACGCTTCCTGGGACATTCAGTACTTC. Translation gives CASSARRGADASWDIQYF. The rearrangement uses TRBV9 and TRBJ2-4; TRBD1 or TRBD2 may be the D gene (5 bases each). Germline loops: CDR1 SGDLS, CDR2 YYNGEE. This CDR3 is built from 18 residues. The germline V and J ends were trimmed by 3 bases and 8 bases, with 27 bases remaining between them. The full variable domain, with the rest looked up from reference TRBV9 and TRBJ2-4, is DSGVTQTPKHLITATGQRVTLRCSPRSGDLSVYWYQQSLDQGLQFLIQYYNGEERAKGNILERFSAQQFPDLHSELNLSSLELGDSALYFCASSARRGADASWDIQYFGAGTRLSVL.